This T cell receptor beta chain is from a study of blood T cell repertoires in COVID-19. J lost 6 bases, V lost 7 bases, and 7 bases had no gene match. Germline assignment: CDR1 LNHDA and CDR2 SQIVND (reference sequence). The CDR3 loop spans 13 amino acids. Clones were read by immunoSEQ multiplex PCR, and TCRdb kept only the in-frame ones, dropping some. This sample has around 64,000 clones, with 87% found just once. The sequenced material came from peripheral blood. The clonotype originates from a woman older than 75 with acute or convalescent COVID-19. The rearrangement uses TRBV19 and TRBJ2-5; 8 positions match TRBD1. The CDR3 sequence is CASMGQALKTQYF. The CDR3 coding sequence is TGTGCCAGTATGGGACAGGCCTTGAAGACCCAGTACTTC.